These 29 T cell receptor beta chains came from one sample sequenced in a study of T cell clonotyping in hematopoietic cell transplantation (dated by TCRdb to about 2021). Preparation of the library involved the immunoSEQ multiplex PCR assay. The immuneACCESS repertoire file appears here via TCRdb, limited to in-frame rearrangements. These files lack a portion of the clones; in checked studies, under half of the deficit traces to unresolved V genes, and the cause of the others is not known. Here the sample has about 5,900 clones; 80% occur a single time. Jointly, the top ten make up roughly 15% of the sample. The time point label of this sample denotes: recipient sample about 28 days before transplant, after cytoreduction. Material: peripheral blood mononuclear cells, obtained before stem cell transplant. These receptor sequences come from a woman aged 45 to 65 with acute myeloid leukemia. Some clones in this sample may be carry-over from other donors' samples.

The chain combines TRBV7-9 with TRBJ2-2; D possibly uses TRBD1 or TRBD2 (6 bases each). This CDR3 is 13 amino acids long. Germline-derived CDR1 and CDR2 are SEHNR and FQNEAQ (reference sequence). V lost 5 bases to trimming and J lost 5 bases, with 9 bases between them. CDR3 protein: CASSQGGTGELFF. CDR3 DNA: TGTGCCAGCAGCCAAGGGGGGACCGGGGAGCTGTTTTTT.

The chain has TRBV9 and TRBJ2-3, with D possibly being TRBD2 (6 bases). The CDR3 runs to 15 residues. V gave up 0 bases and J gave up 3 bases, with 11 bases separating them. Germline CDR1 reads SGDLS; CDR2 reads YYNGEE. CDR3 sequence reads: CASSVGTTTTDTQYF. The DNA of the CDR3 is TGTGCCAGCAGCGTAGGGACTACGACGACAGATACGCAGTATTTT. Variable domain in full (rest from reference TRBV9 and TRBJ2-3): DSGVTQTPKHLITATGQRVTLRCSPRSGDLSVYWYQQSLDQGLQFLIQYYNGEERAKGNILERFSAQQFPDLHSELNLSSLELGDSALYFCASSVGTTTTDTQYFGPGTRLTVL.

The chain carries TRBV18 and TRBJ1-1; D gene unclear. Germline V gene lookup returns CDR1 KGHSH and CDR2 LQKENI. V was cut by 0 bases and J by 10 bases, with 12 bases left in between. The CDR3 has 13 residues. The CDR3 coding sequence is TGTGCCAGCTCACCACCGTCAGCGTTTCGAGCTTTCTTT. Its protein product is CASSPPSAFRAFF.

This clone appeared a few times. The gene calls are TRBV5-6 and TRBJ1-2; D call uncertain. Germline CDR1 reads SGHDT; CDR2 reads YYEEEE. The CDR3 is 11 residues long. The V gene lost 2 bases and the J gene lost 8 bases, with 7 bases spanning the gap. This chain's CDR3 is CASSFGSGYTF. The CDR3 nucleotides read TGTGCCAGCAGCTTCGGCAGCGGCTACACCTTC.

This clone appeared once. The V call is TRBV11-2, the J call TRBJ1-6; unclear D gene. The CDR3 contains 14 residues. V lost 0 bases, J lost 5 bases, and 5 bases lay in between. From germline, CDR1 is SGHAT and CDR2 FQNNGV. CDR3 in amino acids: CASSLEPDNSPLHF. The DNA of the CDR3 is TGTGCCAGCAGCTTAGAACCCGATAATTCACCCCTCCACTTT.

As DNA, the CDR3 is TGTGCCAGCAGCCAAGGGGACGGTAGCTCCTACGAGCAGTACTTC. Its translation is CASSQGDGSSYEQYF. This chain links TRBV14 with TRBJ2-7; tentatively, D is TRBD1 or TRBD2 (5 bases each). Germline V lookup: CDR1 SGHDN, CDR2 FVKESK. The CDR3 is 15 amino acids. Trimming cost V 1 base and J 0 bases, with 10 bases left between them.

This clone was counted a single time. This chain uses TRBV19 with TRBJ2-5; TRBD1 matches at 9 bases. This CDR3 has 16 amino acids. Germline V lookup: CDR1 LNHDA, CDR2 SQIVND (reference sequence). The V and J ends lost 4 bases and 0 bases, in that order; junction bases with no gene match: 6. CDR3 coding DNA: TGTGCCAGTAGTACGAAAGGACAGGGGTACCAAGAGACCCAGTACTTC. Its translation is CASSTKGQGYQETQYF.

The chain is built from TRBV2 and TRBJ1-4; 8 bases are shared with TRBD1. Germline V gene sequence: CDR1 SNHLY, CDR2 FYNNEI. The V segment lost 5 bases and the J segment 2 bases; nucleotides outside the gene matches: 4. This CDR3 region has 15 residues. CDR3 sequence reads: CASSPNRGTNEKLFF. The CDR3 DNA sequence: TGTGCCAGCAGTCCTAACAGGGGGACTAATGAAAAACTGTTTTTT.

V usage is TRBV28 and J usage is TRBJ1-2; D is unclear. The CDR3 length is 14 residues. Germline assignment: CDR1 MDHEN and CDR2 SYDVKM. Trimming pared 2 bases from V and 2 bases from J, leaving 9 bases between. The DNA of the CDR3 is TGTGCCAGCAGTTTACGAGCAGTCAACTATGGCTACACCTTC. It codes for CASSLRAVNYGYTF.

This clone was seen more than once but under ten times. The chain is built from TRBV6-5 and TRBJ1-1; no reliable D call. The germline V gene encodes CDR1 MNHEY and CDR2 SVGAGI. The CDR3 runs 14 residues. The V gene lost 6 bases and the J gene lost 7 bases, with 18 bases spanning the gap. The CDR3 region is CASSRDALVREAFF. The CDR3 coding sequence is TGTGCCAGCAGCCGAGACGCCCTCGTACGTGAAGCTTTCTTT.

V is TRBV19 and J is TRBJ2-5; 10 bases agree with TRBD1. The DNA end is a closer match to TRBJ2-7, so the J assignment may be wrong. The CDR3 length is 15 residues. The V gene's germline CDR1 is LNHDA and CDR2 SQIVND (reference sequence). CDR3 amino acids: CASAEIGQGGYEQYF. DNA for the CDR3: TGTGCCAGCGCGGAAATAGGACAGGGGGGCTACGAGCAGTACTTC.

The V call is TRBV9, the J call TRBJ1-2; perhaps TRBD1 as D (6 bases). V was cut by 0 bases and J by 4 bases, with 13 bases left in between. The CDR3 is 15 amino acids. Germline V gene lookup returns CDR1 SGDLS and CDR2 YYNGEE. This CDR3 reads CASSVGRGGLYGYTF. CDR3 DNA sequence: TGTGCCAGCAGCGTAGGAAGGGGGGGGCTCTATGGCTACACCTTC.

A single count supports this clone. The rearrangement joins TRBV7-2 to TRBJ1-2; 7 nucleotides line up with TRBD1. Germline loops: CDR1 SGHTA, CDR2 FQGNSA. J lost 13 bases, V lost 1 base, and 9 bases had no gene match. The CDR3 totals 13 residues. CDR3: CASSLERDRESTF. CDR3 DNA: TGTGCCAGCAGCTTAGAAAGAGACAGGGAGTCCACCTTC. The full variable domain, in which reference TRBV7-2 and TRBJ1-2 provide the parts outside the CDR3, is GAGVSQSPSNKVTEKGKDVELRCDPISGHTALYWYRQSLGQGLEFLIYFQGNSAPDKSGLPSDRFSAERTGGSVSTLTIQRTQQEDSAVYLCASSLERDRESTFGSGTRLTVV.

The chain carries TRBV28 and TRBJ1-1; 7 bases align to TRBD1. Germline-derived CDR1 and CDR2 are MDHEN and SYDVKM. The CDR3 covers 15 residues. With V trimmed by 7 bases and J by 5 bases, 13 bases remained unmatched. The CDR3 region has the DNA TGTGCCAGCATCCCGCAGGGGGGGGGCCGGACTGAAGCTTTCTTT. It specifies CASIPQGGGRTEAFF.

This clone was seen a few times. The gene calls are TRBV9 and TRBJ2-3; a weak D match, TRBD2 (5 bases). This CDR3 comprises 15 residues. Trimming pared 1 base from V and 0 bases from J, leaving 9 bases between. Germline V gene data show CDR1 as SGDLS and CDR2 as YYNGEE. CDR3 nucleotide sequence: TGTGCCAGCAGCGTAATAAGCGGAAGCACAGATACGCAGTATTTT. This gives the protein CASSVISGSTDTQYF.

The DNA of the CDR3 is TGTGCCAGCAGTCGAGGACACGACAGGGGACAGGGTACGGGCTACACCTTC. As protein: CASSRGHDRGQGTGYTF. This chain connects TRBV27 to TRBJ1-2, with 9 positions matching TRBD1. The germline V gene encodes CDR1 MNHEY and CDR2 SMNVEV (reference sequence). The CDR3 is made up of 17 amino acids. V lost 5 bases to trimming and J lost 8 bases; unmatched junction nucleotides: 18.

In its sample, this clone is medium-sized (0.01 to 0.1%). The chain combines TRBV12-5 with TRBJ1-2; maybe TRBD1 (6 bases). V was clipped by 3 bases and J by 0 bases, with 11 bases between them. CDR3 size: 15 residues. Germline lookup yields CDR1 LGHNT and CDR2 FRNRAP. The chain's CDR3 is CASGLPGQPNYGYTF. DNA for the CDR3: TGTGCTAGTGGTTTACCGGGACAACCTAACTATGGCTACACCTTC.

The CDR3 here is CASSLGIFGPGTGELFF. The CDR3 nucleotides are TGTGCCAGCAGCTTAGGGATATTCGGACCCGGCACCGGGGAGCTGTTTTTT. The chain joins TRBV11-3 to TRBJ2-2, with D uncertain. V lost 1 base, J lost 4 bases, and 16 bases lay in between. The CDR3 length is 17 residues. The germline V gene encodes CDR1 SGHNT and CDR2 YENEEA.

This chain links TRBV23-1 with TRBJ2-5; D gene ambiguous. TRBV23-1 is an ORF for which the function is uncertain. Between the trimmed V and J ends, which lost 2 bases and 0 bases, there was a span of 10 bases. The CDR3 length is 15 residues. CDR3 DNA sequence: TGCGCCAGCAGTCAAAACGAATACCACCAAGAGACCCAGTACTTC. Translating gives CASSQNEYHQETQYF.

This sequence joins TRBV7-9 and TRBJ1-1; 10 positions match TRBD1. The length of the CDR3 is 15 residues. V was pared by 5 bases and J by 6 bases, with 9 bases of the junction left unmatched. CDR1 and CDR2 from the germline V gene are SEHNR and FQNEAQ (reference sequence). The CDR3 reads CASSAPGQGFSEAFF. The CDR3 DNA reads as TGTGCCAGCAGCGCACCGGGACAGGGGTTTTCTGAAGCTTTCTTT. Full variable domain (outside the CDR3, taken from reference TRBV7-9 and TRBJ1-1): DTGVSQNPRHKITKRGQNVTFRCDPISEHNRLYWYRQTLGQGPEFLTYFQNEAQLEKSRLLSDRFSAERPKGSFSTLEIQRTEQGDSAMYLCASSAPGQGFSEAFFGQGTRLTVV.

The chain is built from TRBV5-4 and TRBJ2-1; 7 bases match TRBD2. This CDR3 comprises 14 residues. In germline, CDR1 is SGHNT, CDR2 YYREEE (reference sequence). Unmatched junction bases numbered 6, after V lost 2 bases and J lost 7 bases. The CDR3 coding sequence is TGTGCCAGCAGCTTTTCCAGGGAGGGAAATGAGCAGTTCTTC. Its protein product is CASSFSREGNEQFF.

V gene TRBV19 combines with J gene TRBJ1-2, with TRBD1 identical over 9 bases. V shed 6 bases, J shed 2 bases, and the junction held 4 bases outside the gene matches. Per the germline V gene, CDR1 is LNHDA and CDR2 is SQIVND (reference sequence). This CDR3 contains 14 residues. CDR3 DNA: TGTGCCAGTAGAAAACAGGGGGCAAACTATGGCTACACCTTC. Its protein product is CASRKQGANYGYTF.

This clone was picked up one time. The chain is built from TRBV28 and TRBJ1-2; tentatively, D is TRBD1 (6 bases). CDR1 is MDHEN and CDR2 is SYDVKM in the germline V gene. The CDR3 has 13 amino acids. The germline V and J ends were trimmed by 5 bases and 7 bases, with 14 bases remaining between them. The CDR3 coding sequence is TGTGCCAGCAGTCTGACAGGTTCCGGTGGCTACACCTTC. Amino acids: CASSLTGSGGYTF.

With regard to this clone: Other nucleotide sequences in the sample specify the same CDR3. The V and J genes are TRBV29-1 and TRBJ1-1, with D unclear. This CDR3 spans 11 amino acids. V was cut by 6 bases and J by 2 bases, with 7 bases left in between. CDR1 SQVTM and CDR2 ANQGSEA come from the germline V gene. CDR3 coding DNA: TGCAGCGTCTGGCACAACACTGAAGCTTTCTTT. Amino acid sequence: CSVWHNTEAFF. Looking up the rest from reference TRBV29-1 and TRBJ1-1 gives the full variable domain: SAVISQKPSRDICQRGTSLTIQCQVDSQVTMMFWYRQQPGQSLTLIATANQGSEATYESGFVIDKFPISRPNLTFSTLTVSNMSPEDSSIYLCSVWHNTEAFFGQGTRLTVV.

For the CDR3, the DNA is TGTGCCAGCAGCTTAGTGGGACTAGCGGGGGGGCCATTCGAGCAGTACTTC. Residues: CASSLVGLAGGPFEQYF. This chain uses TRBV11-2 with TRBJ2-7; TRBD2 agrees at 16 bases. The germline V gene encodes CDR1 SGHAT and CDR2 FQNNGV. J gave up 6 bases and V 1 base, and 6 bases lay outside the gene matches. The CDR3 totals 17 residues.

This chain uses TRBV27 with TRBJ1-1; perhaps TRBD1 as D (6 bases). The CDR3 sequence is 13 residues long. V lost 4 bases, J lost 1 base, and 7 bases lay in between. CDR1 is MNHEY, CDR2 SMNVEV, per germline (reference sequence). CDR3 DNA: TGTGCCAGCAGTTGGACAGAGAACACTGAAGCTTTCTTT. Translating gives CASSWTENTEAFF.

The CDR3 here is CASQGNYGYTF. CDR3 in DNA: TGTGCCAGTCAGGGTAACTATGGCTACACCTTC. The rearrangement joins TRBV28 to TRBJ1-2; D is perhaps TRBD1 (5 bases). The V gene's germline CDR1 is MDHEN and CDR2 SYDVKM. V dropped 9 bases and J dropped 1 base, with 6 bases sitting between them. This CDR3 has 11 amino acids.

The J gene is TRBJ2-1, the V gene TRBV29-1, with 13 bases identical to TRBD2. V lost 5 bases and J lost 10; bases outside the gene matches: 5. Germline lookup yields CDR1 SQVTM and CDR2 ANQGSEA. The CDR3 length is 13 residues. CDR3 sequence reads: CSVLTSGRAEQFF. CDR3 sequence (DNA): TGCAGCGTTCTCACTAGCGGGAGGGCCGAGCAGTTCTTC.

By frequency in the sample, this clone is large (0.1 to 1%). This sample also contains other DNA sequences that code for the same CDR3. The rearrangement links TRBV30 to TRBJ1-1; D may be TRBD1 (5 bases). Trimming left V 1 base short and J 5 bases short, with 5 bases between. The CDR3 contains 11 residues. Germline-derived CDR1 and CDR2 are GTSNPN and SVGIG (reference sequence). The CDR3 loop is CAWSGQTEAFF. The CDR3 DNA reads TGTGCCTGGAGTGGACAGACTGAAGCTTTCTTT.